These T cell receptor beta chains were read from a single sample in a study of blood T cell repertoires in COVID-19. TCRdb's copy holds only in-frame clones and misses some; the assay was immunoSEQ multiplex PCR. The table shows 60,000 to 65,000 clones, with 74% occurring only once. The sample was peripheral blood. These TCRs come from a woman of 80 years or more with acute or convalescent COVID-19. CDR3s include the opening cysteine and the closing phenylalanine or tryptophan. The order of the fields is V gene, D gene, J gene, CDR3 protein. D genes are given only for firm matches.

TRBV9	TRBD1	TRBJ1-1	CASSANIGQGSYTEAFF
TRBV4-1	TRBD1	TRBJ2-3	CASSSTGTGSSTDTQYF
TRBV2	TRBD1	TRBJ1-5	CASSSNRGGNQPQHF
TRBV14	-	TRBJ1-4	CASSQDSRVEKLFF
TRBV9	TRBD2	TRBJ2-3	CASSVDGLAGGGTDTQYF
TRBV15	TRBD2	TRBJ2-2	CATSRLRTSGIGRELFF
TRBV6-5	TRBD2	TRBJ2-7	CASSYYGGGRGDEQYF
TRBV19	-	TRBJ1-4	CASRGGEKLFF
TRBV7-6	TRBD2	TRBJ2-7	CASSLGTSGRPYEQYF
TRBV6-2/TRBV6-3	TRBD2	TRBJ2-7	CASSYSRTSGRTTYEQYF
TRBV5-4	TRBD1	TRBJ2-3	CASSRNRGSTDTQYF
TRBV19	TRBD1	TRBJ2-1	CASSIGDRGYNEQFF
TRBV9	-	TRBJ2-7	CASSVVPVGPYEQYF
TRBV29-1	-	TRBJ1-3	CSVALRVGNTIYF
TRBV5-6	TRBD1	TRBJ2-1	CASSLEDRVGLF
TRBV10-3	TRBD2	TRBJ2-7	CATTRPPSGSYEQYF
TRBV30	TRBD1	TRBJ1-1	CAGQGNTEAFF
TRBV20-1	-	TRBJ1-1	CSALRGGEAFF
TRBV19	TRBD2	TRBJ2-1	CASSIESSGSAYNEQFF
TRBV4-3	TRBD1	TRBJ2-7	CASSRVGQGTYEQYF
TRBV11-3	-	TRBJ2-3	CASSLTPFPGSRVTDTQYF
TRBV5-1	-	TRBJ1-1	CASSTGPGSTEAFF
TRBV5-1	-	TRBJ2-7	CASSLSQGPGEQYF
TRBV28	TRBD2	TRBJ2-7	CASRLAGDSYEQYF
TRBV28	TRBD1	TRBJ1-2	CASSLKGAYDYGYTF
TRBV7-2	-	TRBJ1-1	CASSPRGGTEAFF
TRBV19	-	TRBJ1-4	CASSPRTGGKLFF
TRBV6-4	TRBD2	TRBJ2-2	CASSVVAGGTGELFF
TRBV29-1	-	TRBJ1-2	CSATRGANYGYTF
TRBV20-1	TRBD2	TRBJ2-5	CSASPAGLAGGETQYF
TRBV4-3	-	TRBJ1-2	CASSQEWGSNYGYTF
TRBV29-1	TRBD1	TRBJ2-3	CSGTRTGGSTDTQYF